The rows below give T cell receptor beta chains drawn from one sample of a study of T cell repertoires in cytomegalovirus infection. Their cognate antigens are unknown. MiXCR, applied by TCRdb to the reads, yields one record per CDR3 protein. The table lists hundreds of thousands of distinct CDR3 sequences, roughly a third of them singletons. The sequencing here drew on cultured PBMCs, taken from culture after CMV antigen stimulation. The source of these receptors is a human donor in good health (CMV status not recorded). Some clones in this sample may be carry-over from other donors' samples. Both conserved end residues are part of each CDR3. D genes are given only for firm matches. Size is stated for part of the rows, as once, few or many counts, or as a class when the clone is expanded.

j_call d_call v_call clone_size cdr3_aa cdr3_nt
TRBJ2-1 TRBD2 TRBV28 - CASSSAGLVTANEQFF TGTGCCAGCAGTTCGGCGGGACTAGTTACGGCGAATGAGCAGTTCTTC
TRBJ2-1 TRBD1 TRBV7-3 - CASSLDRDGEQFF TGTGCCAGCAGCTTGGACAGGGACGGTGAGCAGTTCTTC
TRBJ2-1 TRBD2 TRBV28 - CASTTSSHEQFF TGTGCCAGCACGACTAGCTCCCATGAGCAGTTCTTC
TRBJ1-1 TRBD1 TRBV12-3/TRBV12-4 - CASTSLGTVNTEAFF TGTGCCAGCACCTCTTTGGGGACAGTAAACACTGAAGCTTTCTTT
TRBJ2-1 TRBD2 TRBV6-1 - CASSLGLARGNEQFF TGTGCCAGCAGCTTAGGGCTAGCGCGGGGGAATGAGCAGTTCTTC
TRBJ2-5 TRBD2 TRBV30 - CAWSRAAGGSETQYF TGTGCCTGGAGTAGGGCGGCGGGAGGGTCGGAGACCCAGTACTTC
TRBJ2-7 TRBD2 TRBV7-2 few CASSERTSGRYEQYF TGTGCCAGCAGCGAAAGGACTAGCGGGAGATACGAGCAGTACTTC
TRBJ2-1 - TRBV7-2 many CASSLAGTPWNEQFF TGTGCCAGCAGCTTAGCCGGTACCCCCTGGAATGAGCAGTTCTTC
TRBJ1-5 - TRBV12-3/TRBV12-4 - CASSLGGSGNQPQHF TGTGCCAGCAGTTTAGGGGGGTCGGGCAATCAGCCCCAGCATTTT
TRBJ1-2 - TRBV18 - CASSPPGRGYGYTF TGTGCCAGCTCACCACCAGGGAGGGGCTATGGCTACACCTTC
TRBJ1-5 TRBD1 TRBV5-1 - CASSTDRGDQPQHF TGCGCCAGCAGCACGGACAGGGGGGATCAGCCCCAGCATTTT
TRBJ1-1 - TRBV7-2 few CASSHSGWAGDTEAFF TGTGCCAGCAGCCATTCCGGGTGGGCAGGGGACACTGAAGCTTTCTTT
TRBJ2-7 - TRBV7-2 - CASSQRRENEQYF TGTGCCAGCAGCCAACGGCGGGAAAACGAGCAGTACTTC
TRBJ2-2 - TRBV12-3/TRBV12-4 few CASSFEVPTFGELFF TGTGCCAGCAGTTTTGAGGTCCCGACCTTCGGGGAGCTGTTTTTT
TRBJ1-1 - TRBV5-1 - CASSFIPSPGGPNTEAFF TGCGCCAGCAGCTTTATCCCCTCACCCGGAGGACCGAACACTGAAGCTTTCTTT
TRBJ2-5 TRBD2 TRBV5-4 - CASSKGLAGERTQYF TGTGCCAGCAGCAAGGGACTAGCGGGAGAGAGGACCCAGTACTTC
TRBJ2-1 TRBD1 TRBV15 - CATSHGQEYNEQFF TGTGCCACCAGCCACGGACAGGAGTACAATGAGCAGTTCTTC
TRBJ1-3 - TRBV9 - CASSVGPVVNSGNTIYF TGTGCCAGCAGCGTAGGTCCCGTAGTCAACTCTGGAAACACCATATATTTT
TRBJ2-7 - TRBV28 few CASGTRLRQFFEQYF TGTGCCAGCGGGACTCGACTGCGGCAATTCTTCGAGCAGTACTTC
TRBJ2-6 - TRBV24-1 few CATSDSYPGANVLTF TGTGCCACCAGTGACTCATATCCTGGGGCCAACGTCCTGACTTTC
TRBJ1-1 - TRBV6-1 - CASSPGQSEAFF TGTGCCAGCAGTCCTGGACAGAGTGAAGCTTTCTTT
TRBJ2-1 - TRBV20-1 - CSALADSLGNEQFF TGCAGTGCCCTAGCAGACTCTCTCGGAAATGAGCAGTTCTTC
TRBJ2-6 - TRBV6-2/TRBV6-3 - CASSYPAQDPTF TGTGCCAGCAGTTACCCGGCCCAGGACCCGACTTTC
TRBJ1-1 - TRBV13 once CASSWGQVNTEAFF TGTGCCAGCAGCTGGGGTCAGGTGAACACTGAAGCTTTCTTT
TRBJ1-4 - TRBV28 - CASSLKQDRFNEKLFF TGTGCCAGCAGCCTTAAACAGGACCGTTTTAATGAAAAACTGTTTTTT
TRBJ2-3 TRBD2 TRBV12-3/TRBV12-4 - CASSLGGTSGRAHDTQYF TGTGCCAGCAGTCTTGGGGGGACTAGCGGGAGGGCCCACGATACGCAGTATTTT
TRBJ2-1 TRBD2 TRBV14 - CASSQTGGRRNEQFF TGTGCCAGCAGCCAAACTGGCGGGAGAAGAAATGAGCAGTTCTTC
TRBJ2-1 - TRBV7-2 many CASSPMWGEQFF TGTGCCAGCAGCCCTATGTGGGGAGAGCAGTTCTTC
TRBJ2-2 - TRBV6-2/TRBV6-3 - CASSYPQSYRFTGELFF TGTGCCAGCAGTTACCCCCAATCTTACCGATTCACCGGGGAGCTGTTTTTT
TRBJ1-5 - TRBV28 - CASMGLGQPQHF TGTGCCAGCATGGGTTTGGGTCAGCCCCAGCATTTT
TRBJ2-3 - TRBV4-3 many CASSQGQQTTDTQYF TGCGCCAGCAGCCAAGGACAGCAAACCACAGATACGCAGTATTTT
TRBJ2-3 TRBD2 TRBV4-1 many CASSQEYGGRTVVSGADTQYF TGCGCCAGCAGCCAAGAGTATGGCGGGAGGACCGTAGTAAGTGGGGCAGATACGCAGTATTTT
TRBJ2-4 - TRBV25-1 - CASSELGGSGIQYF TGTGCCAGCAGTGAACTGGGGGGAAGTGGCATTCAGTACTTC
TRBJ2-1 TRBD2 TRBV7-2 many CASSLRSGRANEQFF TGTGCCAGCAGCTTAAGGTCAGGGAGGGCAAATGAGCAGTTCTTC
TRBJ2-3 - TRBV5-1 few CASSLTLWAGTTDTQYF TGCGCCAGCAGCTTAACCCTCTGGGCGGGAACCACAGATACGCAGTATTTT
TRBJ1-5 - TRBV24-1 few CATSASYSNQPQHF TGTGCCACCAGTGCTTCATATAGCAATCAGCCCCAGCATTTT
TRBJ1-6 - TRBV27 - CASTPRPLGGSSPLHF TGTGCCAGCACCCCAAGACCTCTTGGGGGTTCCTCACCCCTCCACTTT